The 16 T cell receptor beta chains reported below all come from one sample, sequenced in a study of blood T cell repertoires in COVID-19. Clones were read by immunoSEQ multiplex PCR, and TCRdb kept only the in-frame ones, dropping some. Among hundreds of thousands of clones listed, just under 90% were seen once. Sequences were obtained from PBMCs or T cells enriched from blood (not recorded which). The receptors come from a woman aged 25 to 45 who had recovered from COVID-19.

The DNA of the CDR3 is TGTGCCAGCAGCCGGGACAGGAGGATCGGCTACACCTTC. Translating it yields CASSRDRRIGYTF. The rearrangement uses TRBV12-3 or TRBV12-4 and TRBJ1-2, with 8 bases fitting TRBD1. The CDR3 has 13 amino acids. After removal of 6 bases from V and 8 bases from J, the junction contained 8 bases not matched to a gene.

DNA for the CDR3: TGTGCCAGCAGCTTAGAGTCGAGCGGGAAAAGCACAGATACGCAGTATTTT. Its translation: CASSLESSGKSTDTQYF. This rearrangement joins TRBV11-3 to TRBJ2-3; 7 nucleotides line up with TRBD2. The CDR3 has 17 amino acids. CDR1 and CDR2 from the germline V gene are SGHNT and YENEEA. V shed 0 bases, J shed 0 bases, and the junction held 6 bases outside the gene matches. Full variable domain (remainder filled in from reference TRBV11-3 and TRBJ2-3): EAGVVQSPRYKIIEKKQPVAFWCNPISGHNTLYWYLQNLGQGPELLIRYENEEAVDDSQLPKDRFSAERLKGVDSTLKIQPAELGDSAVYLCASSLESSGKSTDTQYFGPGTRLTVL.

The chain links TRBV28 to TRBJ2-1; D perhaps matches TRBD2 (6 bases). Germline V gives CDR1 MDHEN, CDR2 SYDVKM. V lost 6 bases to trimming and J lost 8 bases, with 23 bases between them. CDR3 length: 16 residues. The CDR3 sequence is CASRRNSGSTPHEQFF. Written as DNA, the CDR3 is TGTGCCAGCAGACGAAATAGCGGATCCACCCCCCATGAGCAGTTCTTC.

This sequence joins TRBV15 and TRBJ1-5; tentative D call: TRBD1 (5 bases). The V and J ends lost 2 bases and 4 bases respectively, with 6 bases between them. The CDR3 totals 13 residues. The germline V gene encodes CDR1 LNHNV and CDR2 YYDKDF (reference sequence). CDR3 nucleotides: TGTGCCACCAGCAGACGGGGGAATCAGCCCCAGCATTTT. Amino acids: CATSRRGNQPQHF.

This clone was counted a few times. The chain is built from TRBV7-9 and TRBJ1-2; a possible D gene is TRBD1 (6 bases). This CDR3 comprises 14 residues. The germline V gene has CDR1 SEHNR and CDR2 FQNEAQ (reference sequence). Trimming removed 1 base from V and 6 bases from J, with 12 bases in between. CDR3: CASSLEPGDDGYTF. CDR3 sequence (DNA): TGTGCCAGCAGCTTAGAGCCAGGGGATGATGGCTACACCTTC.

This rearrangement joins TRBV20-1 to TRBJ2-5, with 10 bases lining up with TRBD2. Trimming took 3 bases from V and 5 from J; bases not matched to a gene: 6. Germline lookup yields CDR1 DFQATT and CDR2 SNEGSKA (reference sequence). The CDR3 is 14 residues long. This chain's CDR3 is CSASDSGRYETQYF. The CDR3 DNA follows: TGCAGTGCTAGTGATAGCGGGAGGTACGAGACCCAGTACTTC.

The chain couples TRBV7-2 to TRBJ1-5, with D maybe TRBD1 (5 bases). Between the trimmed V and J ends, which lost 1 base and 4 bases, there was a span of 17 bases. Germline-derived CDR1 and CDR2 are SGHTA and FQGNSA. The CDR3 extends over 17 amino acids. The CDR3 coding sequence is TGTGCCAGCAGCTTAGGTTCGACAGCCGGATTGAATCAGCCCCAGCATTTT. Translated: CASSLGSTAGLNQPQHF.

The chain combines TRBV5-1 with TRBJ2-7, with a tentative D call TRBD2 (5 bases). Germline CDR1 reads SGHRS; CDR2 reads YFSETQ. The V gene lost 1 base and the J gene lost 0 bases, with 8 bases spanning the gap. The CDR3 covers 14 residues. The CDR3 loop reads CASSLHGNSYEQYF. CDR3 nucleotides: TGCGCCAGCAGCTTGCACGGGAACTCCTACGAGCAGTACTTC.

This sequence joins TRBV5-6 and TRBJ2-1, with TRBD1 identical over 9 bases. V trimming: 4 bases; J trimming: 12 bases; junction bases outside the gene matches: 11. The CDR3 totals 14 residues. The germline V gene encodes CDR1 SGHDT and CDR2 YYEEEE. CDR3 nucleotides: TGTGCCAGCAGCGACGGGACAGGGCCCATGACGCAGTTCTTC. This translates into CASSDGTGPMTQFF.

The rearrangement links TRBV19 to TRBJ2-3; 12 bases map to TRBD2. V shed 2 bases, J shed 5 bases, and the junction held 8 bases outside the gene matches. This CDR3 comprises 17 residues. CDR1 LNHDA and CDR2 SQIVND come from the germline V gene (reference sequence). Written as DNA, the CDR3 is TGTGCCAGTAGTATAATCCTAGCGGGAGGGCCGGAAGATACGCAGTATTTT. Residues: CASSIILAGGPEDTQYF.

The chain has TRBV29-1 and TRBJ2-1, with 9 bases aligning to TRBD1. This CDR3 is 15 amino acids long. Germline CDR1 is SQVTM and CDR2 is ANQGSEA. After removal of 3 bases from V and 5 bases from J, the junction contained 8 bases not matched to a gene. Here the CDR3 reads CSVEGNRDRDNEQFF. CDR3 sequence (DNA): TGCAGCGTTGAGGGTAACCGGGACAGGGACAATGAGCAGTTCTTC.

The chain recombines TRBV4-1 with TRBJ2-3, with 8 bases matching TRBD1. This CDR3 region has 16 residues. The V gene's germline CDR1 is MGHRA and CDR2 YSYEKL. Trimming removed 1 base from V and 3 bases from J; junction bases left unmatched: 6. The CDR3 region has the DNA TGCGCCAGCAGCCAAGTTCCAGGGGGCACAACAGATACGCAGTATTTT. Its translation is CASSQVPGGTTDTQYF.

This clone occurred once. The rearrangement links TRBV5-1 to TRBJ2-5; no reliable D call. CDR1 and CDR2 from the germline V gene are SGHRS and YFSETQ. Trimming took off 2 bases at V and 3 bases at J, with 11 bases between the two ends. This CDR3 contains 14 residues. The CDR3 region has the DNA TGCGCCAGCAGCTTTATAACTGGAGAAGAGACCCAGTACTTC. Amino acid sequence: CASSFITGEETQYF.

The DNA of the CDR3 is TGTGCCAGCAGCTTGTTCGGGAACACTGAAGCTTTCTTT. It yields the protein CASSLFGNTEAFF. The chain couples TRBV7-9 to TRBJ1-1; no reliable D call. The CDR3 has 13 residues. Trimming cost V 3 bases and J 1 base, with 6 bases left between them. Germline V gene data show CDR1 as SEHNR and CDR2 as FQNEAQ (reference sequence).

The CDR3 DNA sequence: TGTGCCAGCAGTTACATAGCGGGCAGGAGGTCCTACGAGCAGTACTTC. Encoded protein: CASSYIAGRRSYEQYF. The rearrangement links TRBV6-5 to TRBJ2-7, with TRBD2 matching 7 bases. J lost 1 base, V lost 2 bases, and 8 bases had no gene match. CDR3 length equals 16 residues. CDR1 and CDR2 (germline): MNHEY, SVGAGI.

CDR3 DNA sequence: TGTGCCACCAGCAGGGACAGGGACGAGCAGTACTTC. This sequence encodes CATSRDRDEQYF. The V call is TRBV10-3, the J call TRBJ2-7; 9 nucleotides align to TRBD1. The CDR3 has 12 amino acids. J was trimmed by 5 bases and V by 10 bases; bases with no gene match: 6. The germline gives CDR1 ENHRY, CDR2 SYGVKD.